This entry is about one T cell receptor (beta chain). No antigen is known for it. It has no much larger one-base neighbor in the sample; base qualities were not kept. The data stem from a study of cytomegalovirus exposure and HLA in healthy donors (dated 2017 in TCRdb). As for the study more broadly: According to an earlier analysis of a few hundred of the donors, some 180 million T cells yielded roughly 110 million unique TCR beta sequences and 276 Gb of sequence data. About 280 gigabases of sequencing data and approximately 84 million unique TCR sequences were included in an early release covering 500 to 750 HLA-typed donors. Of the roughly 420 genotyped donors, 80% to 90% were placed in the genetic ancestry cluster associated with self-reported Caucasian donors. The study was designed to test whether signatures of past pathogen exposure could be identified by cataloging public T cell receptors. The T cell repertoires of some 700 subjects were profiled by immunosequencing and related to cytomegalovirus serostatus. In addition to the first cohort of 666 subjects, a separate validation cohort of 130 or so different subjects was used. To predict cytomegalovirus infection status, the study combined high-throughput TCR immunosequencing, statistical association of individual TCRs with disease status, and machine learning. In a later analysis, previously published TCR beta repertoires from fewer than 750 donors were re-analyzed and high-resolution HLA genotyping was added so that TCR occurrence patterns could be studied. The later analysis used no new phenotypic data to find candidate immune exposures, relying instead on TCR beta sequences and their occurrence across donors. In an earlier analysis of 587 of the donors, high-throughput TCR beta sequencing was used to judge whether each TCR beta V gene segment behaved as functional or pseudogenic. Donor age, sex, ethnicity and CMV serostatus were compiled together with the repertoire data. A later genetic analysis used genome-wide SNP genotypes for about three fifths of the 666 donors, treating that subset as a discovery cohort. Every repertoire in the discovery cohort had been generated on one and the same sequencing platform. Class I and class II HLA loci were covered by the typing at four-digit resolution. The number of typed donors differed by locus: roughly 629-640 for A, B, C, DRB1 and DQB1; roughly 510 for DQA1; 606 for DPA1; and roughly 490 for DPB1. Because of strong linkage in the cohort, roughly five DR-DQ haplotypes were treated as single units for association and clustering. Among some 410 genotyped donors of the cohort, an average of about 240,000 unique TCR beta nucleotide sequences were sequenced per donor, roughly 20% of them non-productive. Results and caveats for the whole study, not just this receptor: The authors suggested that the approach could potentially be extended to other disease states and immunological phenotypes. HLA typing was unavailable for some donors at each locus, so association tests used only the typed subset. A few of the identified cytomegalovirus-associated TCR beta chains were confirmed in vitro to be specific for cytomegalovirus antigens. The study listed 164 TCR beta chains as associated with cytomegalovirus. Broadly in line with IMGT annotations, most TCR beta V segments showed up in productive rearrangements about 90% or about 30% of the time in an earlier analysis of 450 to 750 of the donors. According to a later genetic analysis, donors in an Asian-associated ancestry cluster had fewer N-insertions in productive TCRs than the approximately 630-donor mean. Sequencing depth was assumed to be roughly uniform across donors in the presence/absence analyses, though that assumption may not hold. In a later genetic analysis, a missense DCLRE1C variant was associated with V-gene and J-gene trimming of TCR beta chains, and the association was replicated in an independent cohort. Immune exposure information for the cohort was limited to CMV serostatus. A later analysis associated about 18,000 TCR beta sequences with specific HLA alleles at a false discovery rate of 0.05. Correlated functional status among segregating V segments might be attributable to linkage disequilibrium, but an unknown experimental factor could not be ruled out. While some public TCRs were present in many individuals, most TCR sequences turned up only very rarely across donors. Around 16 rarely observed V segments, including chromosome 9 orphons, were excluded from the earlier analysis of several hundred of the donors because counts were too low. In this cohort, only TCR beta chains were sequenced, and detectable features were limited by the absence of alpha or paired-chain data. A later analysis found that most CMV-associated TCR beta chains appeared HLA-restricted, with HLA associations seemingly driven largely by CMV exposure. A further reported finding was that TCR beta sequences accurately predicted the HLA-A and HLA-B alleles for most subjects in the first cohort. According to a later analysis, TCR association rates differed among HLA loci, with DRB1 alleles showing the most associated TCRs and HLA-C alleles showing the fewest. Strong co-occurrence of HLA alleles, especially DR and DQ, made assigning TCR associations to individual alleles difficult. The classifier was reported to diagnose cytomegalovirus status with high specificity and sensitivity in both the original and validation cohorts. A group of highly shared sequence variants was considered likely to be a technical artifact of the sequencing pipeline. Compared with equally common non-associated chains, HLA-associated TCR beta chains in a later analysis were more clonally expanded and had lower generation probabilities. A later analysis reported that several top co-occurrence clusters appeared linked to parvovirus B19, influenza, CMV and Epstein-Barr virus.

The cohort consisted of 650 to 850 healthy bone marrow donors. At the time of sampling, every cohort member was nominally healthy, though immune exposures that went unrecorded were likely present. The donor was CMV seronegative and belonged to the group of around 350 seronegative cohort members. A peripheral blood sample was provided by each donor, and peripheral blood mononuclear cells were used for TCR beta sequencing. Genomic DNA extraction from the blood cell samples was performed with the Qiagen DNeasy Blood Extraction Kit. Libraries came from the immunoSEQ multiplex PCR assay. A mixture of 60 forward primers for TCR Vbeta segments and 13 reverse primers for TCR Jbeta segments was used in the multiplex PCR. The CDR3 region of rearranged TCR beta genes was amplified from genomic DNA with a multiplex PCR assay. The Illumina HiSeq System was used to sequence the amplified TCR beta libraries as 87-base-pair reads. As for how the authors treated the data: Across the 670 or so repertoires, a later analysis counted 80 million or so unique TCR beta chains, around 10 million of which were shared by at least two donors. Raw reads were error-corrected and collapsed into unique sequences with a nearest-neighbor algorithm that merged closely related sequences to remove PCR and sequencing errors. V, D and J gene segments were assigned by aligning CDR3 sequences to IMGT reference sequences. For a sequence to be retained, a match of at least six nucleotides was required to both a V gene segment and a J gene segment. Rearrangements were classified as productive when the CDR3 lacked stop codons and remained in frame with V and J, and all other rearrangements were classified as non-productive. CDR3 was defined by IMGT convention, running from the second conserved V-encoded cysteine to the conserved J-encoded phenylalanine. In an earlier analysis of roughly 580 of the donors, sequences lacking an unambiguous match to a single V gene segment were excluded. In an earlier analysis of approximately 500 of the donors, a V segment was called functional when productive rearrangements were above 56.7%, and segregating when the standard deviation between donors exceeded 5%. A statistical classification framework was built to diagnose cytomegalovirus status from the catalog of TCR beta chain sequences. In a later analysis, V and J genes were assigned by comparing TCR nucleotide sequences against IMGT/GENE-DB human TR gene sequences. Using the TCRdist pipeline, a later analysis assigned CDR3 sequences along with most-parsimonious VDJ recombination scenarios. In a later analysis, each TCR beta chain was defined by its CDR3 amino acid sequence together with its V-gene family, and reads without a unique V-gene family were excluded. In a later analysis, 450 to 600 highly shared, low-generation-probability nucleotide sequences were removed to address suspected cross-contamination and a sequencing artifact. For each public chain, a later analysis derived a clonal expansion index from normalized ranks of inferred template counts within each repertoire. In a later analysis, generation probabilities were computed using a VDJ recombination model fitted to out-of-frame rearrangements, and the results were checked against IGoR. Hypergeometric tests were used in a later analysis to score TCR-TCR, TCR-HLA and TCR-CMV co-occurrence, with a repertoire-size bias correction applied to the TCR pairs. In a later analysis, false discovery rates were estimated by permuting HLA or CMV assignments 20 times. A later analysis grouped co-occurring TCRs with DBSCAN, adding TCRdist sequence similarity when clustering within HLA-allele-positive subsets. For co-occurrence clustering, repertoires with fewer than 30,000 or more than 120,000 public chains were excluded, along with roughly 5 repertoires with anomalous nucleotide sharing. As stored in TCRdb, this immuneACCESS dataset retains in-frame rearrangements with V and J assigned. A fraction of the clones does not appear; measured against another copy, unresolved V genes explain less than half of the discrepancy, and the remainder lacks a known reason. D and trimming come from the DNA, and the V and J calls and clone size come from that table. This sample holds 150,000 or so clones; about four fifths were observed only once. 1.5% of the sample is in the top ten clones.

The receptor was isolated from a male donor in good health and CMV-seronegative. The material sequenced was PBMCs.

The DNA sequence is TGCGCCAGCAGCCAGGGGACAGTAGGAACCGGGGAGCTGTTTTTT. This gives the protein CASSQGTVGTGELFF. This chain is built from TRBV5-1 and TRBJ2-2, and 7 junctional nucleotides match TRBD1. Inclusive of the bounding cysteine and phenylalanine, the CDR3 is 15 residues long. Of the read, only the CDR3 DNA is kept; its 45 bases are in frame from base 1. At the junction V is shortened by 4 bases and J by 5 bases; bases outside the gene matches: 8. The germline V gene specifies SGHRS as CDR1 and YFSETQ as CDR2.